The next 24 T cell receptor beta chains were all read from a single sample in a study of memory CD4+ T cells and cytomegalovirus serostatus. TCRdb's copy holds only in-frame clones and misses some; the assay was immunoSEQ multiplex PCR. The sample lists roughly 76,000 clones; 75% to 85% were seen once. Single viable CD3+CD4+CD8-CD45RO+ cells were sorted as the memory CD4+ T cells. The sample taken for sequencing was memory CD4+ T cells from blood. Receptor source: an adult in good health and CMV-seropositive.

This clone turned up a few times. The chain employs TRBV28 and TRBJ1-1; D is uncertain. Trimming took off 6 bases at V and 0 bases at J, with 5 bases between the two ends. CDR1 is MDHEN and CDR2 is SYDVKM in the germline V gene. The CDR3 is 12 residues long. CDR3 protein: CASRDLNTEAFF. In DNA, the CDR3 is TGTGCCAGCAGGGATCTGAACACTGAAGCTTTCTTT.

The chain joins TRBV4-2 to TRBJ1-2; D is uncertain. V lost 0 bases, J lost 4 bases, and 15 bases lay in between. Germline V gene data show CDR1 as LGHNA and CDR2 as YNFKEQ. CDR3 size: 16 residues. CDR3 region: CASSQDLSAGVYGYTF. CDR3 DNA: TGTGCCAGCAGCCAAGATCTCTCGGCCGGGGTCTATGGCTACACCTTC.

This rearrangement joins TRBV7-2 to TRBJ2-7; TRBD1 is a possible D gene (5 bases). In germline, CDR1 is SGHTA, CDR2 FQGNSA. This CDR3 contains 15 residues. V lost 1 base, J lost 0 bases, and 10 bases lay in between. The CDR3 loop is CASSLVWTNSYEQYF. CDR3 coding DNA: TGTGCCAGCAGCTTAGTTTGGACAAACTCCTACGAGCAGTACTTC.

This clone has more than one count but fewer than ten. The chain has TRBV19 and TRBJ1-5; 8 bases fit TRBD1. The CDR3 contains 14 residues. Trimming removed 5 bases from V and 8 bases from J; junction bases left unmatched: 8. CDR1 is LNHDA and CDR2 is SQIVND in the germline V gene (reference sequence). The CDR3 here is CASSLRPTGEPQHF. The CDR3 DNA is TGTGCCAGTAGTCTTCGCCCGACAGGGGAGCCCCAGCATTTT.

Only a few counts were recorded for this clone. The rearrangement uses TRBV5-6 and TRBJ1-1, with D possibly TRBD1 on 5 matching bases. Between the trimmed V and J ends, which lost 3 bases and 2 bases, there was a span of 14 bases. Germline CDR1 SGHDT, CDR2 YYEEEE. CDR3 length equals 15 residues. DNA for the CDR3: TGTGCCAGCAGCTCCCGGAGGCAGGGCAACACTGAAGCTTTCTTT. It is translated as CASSSRRQGNTEAFF.

CDR3 nucleotides: TGTGCCAGCAGCTTAGCAATGAGACGGCCGAACACTGAAGCTTTCTTT. Protein sequence: CASSLAMRRPNTEAFF. V usage is TRBV7-2 and J usage is TRBJ1-1; D remains unclear. In germline, CDR1 is SGHTA, CDR2 FQGNSA. The V gene lost 0 bases and the J gene lost 1 base, with 12 bases spanning the gap. The CDR3 loop spans 16 amino acids.

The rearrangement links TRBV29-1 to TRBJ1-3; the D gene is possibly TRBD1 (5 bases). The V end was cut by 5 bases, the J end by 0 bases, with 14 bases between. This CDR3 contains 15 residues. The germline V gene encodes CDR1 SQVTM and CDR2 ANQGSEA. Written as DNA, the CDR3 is TGCAGCGTTCTCGGGACGGCGAGCTCTGGAAACACCATATATTTT. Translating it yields CSVLGTASSGNTIYF.

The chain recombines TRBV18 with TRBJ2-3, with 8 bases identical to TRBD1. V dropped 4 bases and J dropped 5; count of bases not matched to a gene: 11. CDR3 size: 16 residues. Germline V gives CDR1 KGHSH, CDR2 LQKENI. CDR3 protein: CASSLQPGQARDTQYF. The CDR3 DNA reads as TGTGCCAGCTCACTTCAACCGGGACAGGCACGAGATACGCAGTATTTT.

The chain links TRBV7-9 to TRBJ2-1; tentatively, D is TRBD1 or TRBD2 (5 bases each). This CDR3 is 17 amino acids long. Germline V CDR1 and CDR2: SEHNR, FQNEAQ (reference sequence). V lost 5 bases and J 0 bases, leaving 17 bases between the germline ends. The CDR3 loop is CASSPKGMGSSYNEQFF. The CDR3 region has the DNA TGTGCCAGCAGCCCGAAGGGGATGGGGAGCTCCTACAATGAGCAGTTCTTC.

The CDR3 DNA is TGTGCCAGCAGTTTCCCAGGGCGCGAGCAGTACTTC. Translating gives CASSFPGREQYF. This chain uses TRBV6-6 with TRBJ2-7, with D perhaps matching TRBD1 (5 bases). Trimming took 4 bases from V and 6 from J, leaving 10 bases between them. CDR1 and CDR2 (germline): MNHNY, SVGAGI (reference sequence). The CDR3 length is 12 residues.

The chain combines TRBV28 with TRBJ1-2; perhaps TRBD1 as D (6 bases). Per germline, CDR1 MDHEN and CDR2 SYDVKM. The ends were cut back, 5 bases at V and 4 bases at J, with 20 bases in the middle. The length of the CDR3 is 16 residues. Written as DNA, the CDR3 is TGTGCCAGCAGTCCCAGTGGTCAGGGGTTTTTCTATGGCTACACCTTC. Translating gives CASSPSGQGFFYGYTF.

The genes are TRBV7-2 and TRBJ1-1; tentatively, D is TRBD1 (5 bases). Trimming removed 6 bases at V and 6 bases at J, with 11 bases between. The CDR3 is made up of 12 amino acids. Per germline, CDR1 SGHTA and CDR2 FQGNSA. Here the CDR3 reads CASRGEGSEAFF. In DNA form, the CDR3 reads TGTGCCAGCAGGGGAGAGGGGTCTGAAGCTTTCTTT.

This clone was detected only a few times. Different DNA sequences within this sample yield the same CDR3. The CDR3: CASSPGGGYGYTF. DNA of the CDR3: TGTGCCAGCAGCCCAGGGGGAGGCTATGGCTACACCTTC. The chain joins TRBV7-8 to TRBJ1-2, with 7 bases that match TRBD1. This CDR3 spans 13 amino acids. Looked up from germline, CDR1 is SGHVS and CDR2 is FQNEAQ. V lost 5 bases and J lost 4; bases outside the gene matches: 4.

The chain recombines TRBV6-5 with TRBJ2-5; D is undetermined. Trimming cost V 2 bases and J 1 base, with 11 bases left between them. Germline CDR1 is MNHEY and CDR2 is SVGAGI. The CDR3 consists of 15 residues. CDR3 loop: CASSYTAEIQETQYF. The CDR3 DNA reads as TGTGCCAGCAGTTACACCGCCGAAATCCAAGAGACCCAGTACTTC.

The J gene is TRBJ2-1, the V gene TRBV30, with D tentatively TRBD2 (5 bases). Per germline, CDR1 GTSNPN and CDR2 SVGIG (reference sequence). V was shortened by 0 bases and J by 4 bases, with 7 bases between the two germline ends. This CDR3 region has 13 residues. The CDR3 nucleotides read TGTGCCTGGAGTGTAAGCGGTTACAATGAGCAGTTCTTC. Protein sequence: CAWSVSGYNEQFF.

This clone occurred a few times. The CDR3, as DNA: TGCGCCAGCAGCCCTAGGGGGGCGGGAGGTAGTACAGATACGCAGTATTTT. Its protein product is CASSPRGAGGSTDTQYF. This chain links TRBV4-1 with TRBJ2-3; TRBD2 matches 8 bases. The V gene's germline CDR1 is MGHRA and CDR2 YSYEKL. This CDR3 is built from 17 residues. The V gene end was trimmed by 4 bases and the J gene end by 3 bases; junction bases not matched to a gene: 12.

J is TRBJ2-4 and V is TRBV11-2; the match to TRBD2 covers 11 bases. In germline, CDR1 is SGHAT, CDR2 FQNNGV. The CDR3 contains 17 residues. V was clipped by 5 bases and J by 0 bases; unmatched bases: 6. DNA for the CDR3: TGTGCCAGCAGCCAGACGACTAGCGGGGTAGCCAAAAACATTCAGTACTTC. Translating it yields CASSQTTSGVAKNIQYF.

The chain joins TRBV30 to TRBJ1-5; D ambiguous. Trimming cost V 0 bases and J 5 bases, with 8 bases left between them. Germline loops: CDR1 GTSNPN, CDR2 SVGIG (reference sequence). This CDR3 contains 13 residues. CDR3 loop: CAWSVRRDQPQHF. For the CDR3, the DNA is TGTGCCTGGAGTGTACGAAGGGATCAGCCCCAGCATTTT.

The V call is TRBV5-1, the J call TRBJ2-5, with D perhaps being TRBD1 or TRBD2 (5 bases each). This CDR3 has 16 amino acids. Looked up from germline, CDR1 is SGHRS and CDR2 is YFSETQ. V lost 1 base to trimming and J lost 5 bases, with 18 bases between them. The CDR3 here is CASSLTGTVRGETQYF. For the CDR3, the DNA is TGCGCCAGCAGCTTGACCGGGACGGTCCGAGGGGAGACCCAGTACTTC.

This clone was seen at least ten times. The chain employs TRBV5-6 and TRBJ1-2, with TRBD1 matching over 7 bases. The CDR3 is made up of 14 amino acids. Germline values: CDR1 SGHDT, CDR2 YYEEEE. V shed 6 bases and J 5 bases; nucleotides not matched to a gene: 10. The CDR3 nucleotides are TGTGCCAGCACCCGACAGGGATGGGGGTATGGCTACACCTTC. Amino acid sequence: CASTRQGWGYGYTF.

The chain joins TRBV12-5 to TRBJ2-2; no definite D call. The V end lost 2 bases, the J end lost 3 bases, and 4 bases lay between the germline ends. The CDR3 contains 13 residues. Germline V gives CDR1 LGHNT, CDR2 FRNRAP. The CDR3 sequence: CASGLIDTGELFF. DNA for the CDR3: TGTGCTAGTGGTTTGATAGACACCGGGGAGCTGTTTTTT.

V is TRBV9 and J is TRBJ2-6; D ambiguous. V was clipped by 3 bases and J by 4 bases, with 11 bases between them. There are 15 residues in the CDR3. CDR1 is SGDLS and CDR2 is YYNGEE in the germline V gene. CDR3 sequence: CASSADPWGANVLTF. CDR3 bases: TGTGCCAGCAGCGCCGATCCGTGGGGGGCCAACGTCCTGACTTTC.

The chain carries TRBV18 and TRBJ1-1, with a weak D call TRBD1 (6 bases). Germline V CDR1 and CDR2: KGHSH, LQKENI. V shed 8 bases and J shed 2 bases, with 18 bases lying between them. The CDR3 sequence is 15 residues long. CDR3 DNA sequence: TGTGCCAGCGGGGAATCGTGGACAGATAACACTGAAGCTTTCTTT. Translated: CASGESWTDNTEAFF. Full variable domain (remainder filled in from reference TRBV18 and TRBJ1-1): NAGVMQNPRHLVRRRGQEARLRCSPMKGHSHVYWYRQLPEEGLKFMVYLQKENIIDESGMPKERFSAEFPKEGPSILRIQQVVRGDSAAYFCASGESWTDNTEAFFGQGTRLTVV.

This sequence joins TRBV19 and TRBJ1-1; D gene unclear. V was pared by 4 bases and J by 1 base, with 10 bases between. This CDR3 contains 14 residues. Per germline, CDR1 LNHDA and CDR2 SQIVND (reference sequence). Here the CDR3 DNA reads TGTGCCAGTAGTAGGCACCGACCGAACACTGAAGCTTTCTTT. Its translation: CASSRHRPNTEAFF. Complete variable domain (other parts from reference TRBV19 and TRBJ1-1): DGGITQSPKYLFRKEGQNVTLSCEQNLNHDAMYWYRQDPGQGLRLIYYSQIVNDFQKGDIAEGYSVSREKKESFPLTVTSAQKNPTAFYLCASSRHRPNTEAFFGQGTRLTVV.